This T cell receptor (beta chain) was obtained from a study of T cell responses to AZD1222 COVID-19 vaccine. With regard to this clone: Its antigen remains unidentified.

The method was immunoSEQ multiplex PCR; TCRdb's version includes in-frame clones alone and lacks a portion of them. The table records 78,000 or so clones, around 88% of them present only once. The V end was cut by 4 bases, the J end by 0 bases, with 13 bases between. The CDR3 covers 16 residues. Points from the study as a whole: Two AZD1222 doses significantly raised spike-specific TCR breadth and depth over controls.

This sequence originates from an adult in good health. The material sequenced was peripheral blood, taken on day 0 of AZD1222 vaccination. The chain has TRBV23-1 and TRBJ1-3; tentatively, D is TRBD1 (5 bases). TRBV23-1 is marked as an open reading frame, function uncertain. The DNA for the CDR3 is TGCGCCAGCAGTCCGTTCGGGGCGGTCTCTGGAAACACCATATATTTT. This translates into CASSPFGAVSGNTIYF.